Presented here are 26 T cell receptor beta chains from one specimen sequenced in a study of CD8 T cells in ankylosing spondylitis. TCRdb reprocessed the 5' RACE reads via MiXCR and lists one record per CDR3 protein. The sample records about 130,000 distinct CDR3 sequences, around 7.9% being singletons. The sequencing input was blood, either unsorted or a sorted T cell fraction (not recorded which). The receptors shown here come from a female donor with ankylosing spondylitis or in good health (not recorded which).

The table lists this clonotype with many counts. The chain is built from TRBV20-1 and TRBJ1-2; D is uncertain. Germline V lookup: CDR1 DFQATT, CDR2 SNEGSKA (reference sequence). Trimming left V 3 bases short and J 5 bases short, with 16 bases between. CDR3 length equals 14 residues. CDR3 nucleotides: TGCAGTGCTAGTAGGGTGGCAAAGGAATATGGCTACACCTTC. Translated, it gives CSASRVAKEYGYTF.

The sample holds many counts of this clonotype. The chain joins TRBV20-1 to TRBJ2-1; D tentatively reads TRBD1 or TRBD2 (5 bases each). Per germline, CDR1 DFQATT and CDR2 SNEGSKA (reference sequence). Trimming took 6 bases from V and 10 from J, leaving 16 bases between them. This CDR3 comprises 12 residues. CDR3 nucleotides: TGCAGTGCCAACCGGGGCCTGGGGGAGCAGTTCTTC. It specifies CSANRGLGEQFF.

This clonotype was counted ten times or more. The V call is TRBV5-1, the J call TRBJ2-3; 15 nucleotides agree with TRBD2. The CDR3 contains 19 residues. V was clipped by 3 bases and J by 0 bases; unmatched bases: 8. Germline lookup yields CDR1 SGHRS and CDR2 YFSETQ. CDR3 loop: CASSSGLAGGQASTDTQYF. The CDR3 DNA reads as TGCGCCAGCAGCTCCGGACTAGCGGGGGGGCAGGCGAGCACAGATACGCAGTATTTT.

This clonotype was recorded at least ten times. The chain links TRBV20-1 to TRBJ1-2, with TRBD1 matching over 7 bases. The V segment lost 2 bases and the J segment 3 bases; nucleotides outside the gene matches: 6. CDR1 and CDR2 (germline): DFQATT, SNEGSKA (reference sequence). The CDR3 covers 14 residues. The CDR3 sequence: CSARIGGVDYGYTF. CDR3 sequence (DNA): TGCAGTGCTAGAATAGGGGGCGTAGACTATGGCTACACCTTC.

This clonotype was counted at least ten times. The chain carries TRBV5-6 and TRBJ1-1; unclear D gene. The CDR3 has 15 residues. Trimming cost V 1 base and J 1 base, with 11 bases left between them. Germline V gene sequence: CDR1 SGHDT, CDR2 YYEEEE. The CDR3 nucleotides are TGTGCCAGCAGCTTGCCGCGTGGGCCGAACACTGAAGCTTTCTTT. This sequence encodes CASSLPRGPNTEAFF.

The chain joins TRBV5-4 to TRBJ2-7, with a tentative D call TRBD1 (5 bases). V lost 0 bases and J lost 2, with 9 bases in between. The V gene's germline CDR1 is SGHNT and CDR2 YYREEE (reference sequence). The CDR3 extends over 14 amino acids. DNA for the CDR3: TGTGCCAGCAGCTTGGGTGACAGTACCTACGAGCAGTACTTC. It codes for CASSLGDSTYEQYF.

This clonotype was detected many times. This sequence joins TRBV5-6 and TRBJ1-5, with D hard to call. V gave up 1 base and J gave up 0 bases, with 8 bases separating them. Germline loops: CDR1 SGHDT, CDR2 YYEEEE. This CDR3 comprises 15 residues. The chain's CDR3 is CASSLSVYSNQPQHF. In DNA, the CDR3 is TGTGCCAGCAGCTTGAGTGTTTATAGCAATCAGCCCCAGCATTTT.

In this sample, this clonotype turned up many times. The CDR3 reads CASSRDRGDYGYTF. CDR3 in DNA: TGCGCCAGCAGCAGGGACAGGGGTGACTATGGCTACACCTTC. This rearrangement joins TRBV5-1 to TRBJ1-2; 10 bases match TRBD1. The CDR3 covers 14 residues. Trimming removed 4 bases from V and 3 bases from J; junction bases left unmatched: 3. Germline CDR1 SGHRS, CDR2 YFSETQ.

This clonotype occurred many times. This chain links TRBV13 with TRBJ2-2; D gene uncertain. The V end lost 5 bases, the J end lost 0 bases, and 7 bases lay between the germline ends. CDR1 is PRHDT, CDR2 FYEKMQ, per germline (reference sequence). This CDR3 is built from 14 residues. Here the CDR3 DNA reads TGTGCCAGCAGCCTGACACCGAACACCGGGGAGCTGTTTTTT. Translation: CASSLTPNTGELFF.

This clonotype was counted ten times or more. This sequence joins TRBV12-3 or TRBV12-4 and TRBJ2-1; 9 bases match TRBD2. The CDR3 covers 14 residues. Trimming at V came to 8 bases and at J to 6 bases, leaving 8 bases not matched to a gene. CDR3 DNA sequence: TGTGCCAGCCGAATCGGACTAGCGAGCAATGAGCAGTTCTTC. It is translated as CASRIGLASNEQFF.

This clonotype was counted many times. The chain is built from TRBV15 and TRBJ1-1, with TRBD1 matching 8 bases. Per the germline V gene, CDR1 is LNHNV and CDR2 is YYDKDF (reference sequence). The CDR3 is made up of 15 amino acids. Unmatched junction bases numbered 5, after V lost 3 bases and J lost 2 bases. The CDR3, as DNA: TGTGCCACCAGCAGTACGACAGGGGCCAACACTGAAGCTTTCTTT. It translates to CATSSTTGANTEAFF.

Many counts were recorded for this clonotype. The genes are TRBV5-1 and TRBJ2-3; the D gene is possibly TRBD1 (5 bases). Germline values: CDR1 SGHRS, CDR2 YFSETQ. Trimming took off 3 bases at V and 0 bases at J, with 8 bases between the two ends. The CDR3 spans 14 residues. The CDR3 DNA follows: TGCGCCAGCAGCTCGGACACTAGCACAGATACGCAGTATTTT. Translation: CASSSDTSTDTQYF.

The genes are TRBV29-1 and TRBJ1-5; possible D gene TRBD1, 5 bases. This CDR3 is built from 13 residues. Germline loops: CDR1 SQVTM, CDR2 ANQGSEA. V gave up 4 bases and J gave up 7 bases, with 14 bases separating them. The CDR3, as DNA: TGCAGCGTTGTAGCCCAGGGAGGGCAGCCCCAGCATTTT. Protein product: CSVVAQGGQPQHF. Full variable domain (outside the CDR3, taken from reference TRBV29-1 and TRBJ1-5): SAVISQKPSRDICQRGTSLTIQCQVDSQVTMMFWYRQQPGQSLTLIATANQGSEATYESGFVIDKFPISRPNLTFSTLTVSNMSPEDSSIYLCSVVAQGGQPQHFGDGTRLSIL.

This clonotype has a count of ten or more. The genes are TRBV25-1 and TRBJ2-3; D is ambiguous. V dropped 2 bases and J dropped 1 base, with 7 bases sitting between them. This CDR3 comprises 14 residues. Germline-derived CDR1 and CDR2 are MGHDK and SYGVNS. CDR3 nucleotides: TGTGCCAGCAGTGAACGAGGAGGCACAGATACGCAGTATTTT. As protein: CASSERGGTDTQYF.

This clonotype was seen repeatedly, ten times or more. This sequence joins TRBV5-1 and TRBJ1-4; D is uncertain. Germline assignment: CDR1 SGHRS and CDR2 YFSETQ. The V gene lost 4 bases and the J gene lost 8 bases, with 15 bases spanning the gap. The CDR3 loop spans 14 amino acids. CDR3 DNA: TGCGCCAGCAGCCCCTCGGGCGGGGAAGAAAAACTGTTTTTT. Protein: CASSPSGGEEKLFF.

This clonotype appeared many times. CDR3 in amino acids: CASSEDFSLGDTEAFF. CDR3 nucleotide sequence: TGTGCCAGCAGTGAAGACTTTTCTCTGGGTGACACTGAAGCTTTCTTT. The chain links TRBV6-1 to TRBJ1-1; D remains unclear. The ends were cut back, 1 base at V and 3 bases at J, with 15 bases in the middle. Looked up from germline, CDR1 is MNHNS and CDR2 is SASEGT. CDR3 length: 16 amino acids.

This clonotype has a count of ten or more. The chain combines TRBV7-9 with TRBJ2-7, with a tentative D call TRBD2 (6 bases). Germline V gene sequence: CDR1 SEHNR, CDR2 FQNEAQ (reference sequence). Trimming pared 5 bases from V and 2 bases from J, leaving 10 bases between. CDR3 length: 13 amino acids. The CDR3 is CASSVSSAYEQYF. The CDR3 DNA reads TGTGCCAGCAGCGTCTCTAGCGCCTACGAGCAGTACTTC.

This clonotype was recorded once. V usage is TRBV4-3 and J usage is TRBJ2-1, with D unclear. CDR1 and CDR2 from the germline V gene are LGHNA and YSLEER. Trimming cost V 0 bases and J 4 bases, with 10 bases left between them. The CDR3 extends over 15 amino acids. CDR3 bases: TGCGCCAGCAGCCAAGATTACGGCACTTACAATGAGCAGTTCTTC. It specifies CASSQDYGTYNEQFF.

In its sample, this clonotype was seen many times. The chain joins TRBV4-3 to TRBJ2-3, with a weak D call TRBD2 (6 bases). V was clipped by 0 bases and J by 4 bases, with 11 bases between them. CDR1 is LGHNA, CDR2 YSLEER, per germline. CDR3 length: 15 amino acids. The CDR3 DNA reads as TGCGCCAGCAGCCAAGATCTGCGGGGCTCAGATACGCAGTATTTT. It specifies CASSQDLRGSDTQYF.

V usage is TRBV7-9 and J usage is TRBJ1-2; D may be TRBD1 (6 bases). The V and J ends lost 1 base and 4 bases respectively, with 16 bases between them. This CDR3 is built from 16 residues. Germline V gene lookup returns CDR1 SEHNR and CDR2 FQNEAQ (reference sequence). CDR3 bases: TGTGCCAGCAGCTTAGACGTCATGACAGGAATCTATGGCTACACCTTC. Its translation is CASSLDVMTGIYGYTF.

CDR3: CASSLYRQETQYF. The CDR3 DNA follows: TGTGCCAGCAGCCTGTACAGGCAAGAGACCCAGTACTTC. The rearrangement joins TRBV7-6 to TRBJ2-5; D possibly corresponds to TRBD1 (5 bases). Deletions cut 5 bases from V and 2 bases from J, with 9 bases between. There are 13 residues in the CDR3. Germline V lookup: CDR1 SGHVS, CDR2 FNYEAQ.

There are many counts of this clonotype. The chain couples TRBV12-3 or TRBV12-4 to TRBJ2-7; 10 bases are shared with TRBD1. The CDR3 extends over 13 amino acids. V gave up 10 bases and J gave up 5 bases; unmatched junction bases: 8. As DNA, the CDR3 is TGTGCCACCCGACAGGGGGCGAGGGACGAGCAGTACTTC. Residues: CATRQGARDEQYF.

Points on this clonotype: One end of the junction does not line up with germline, which may come from a read error. The chain couples TRBV10-3 to TRBJ1-3; TRBD1 might be the D (6 bases). Looked up from germline, CDR1 is ENHRY and CDR2 is SYGVKD. This CDR3 contains 18 residues. This CDR3 is CTISPAGPTGFPGNTIYF. CDR3 DNA: TGTACCATCAGCCCGGCGGGCCCAACAGGGTTCCCTGGAAACACCATATATTTT.

In this sample, this clonotype turned up many times. The chain uses TRBV24-1 and TRBJ2-5; TRBD1 aligns across 9 bases. Per the germline V gene, CDR1 is KGHDR and CDR2 is SFDVKD. CDR3 length: 15 residues. The trim removed 5 bases at V and 4 bases at J, leaving 7 bases unmatched. CDR3 sequence (DNA): TGTGCCACCAGTGCTGGGACAGGGATCGGAGAGACCCAGTACTTC. Protein sequence: CATSAGTGIGETQYF.

This clonotype was detected a few times. The chain recombines TRBV2 with TRBJ1-6, with 9 nucleotides matching TRBD1. Germline lookup yields CDR1 SNHLY and CDR2 FYNNEI. The CDR3 contains 15 residues. V lost 5 bases and J lost 9; bases outside the gene matches: 8. CDR3 sequence reads: CASSSYRGPISPLHF. The CDR3 DNA follows: TGTGCCAGCAGTTCTTACAGGGGGCCTATTTCACCCCTCCACTTT.

This clonotype was counted at least ten times. CDR3 residues: CASSRGSGEQYF. In DNA form, the CDR3 reads TGTGCCAGCAGCCGCGGCTCGGGCGAGCAGTACTTC. This rearrangement joins TRBV3-1 to TRBJ2-7, with unresolved D. In germline, CDR1 is LGHDT, CDR2 YNNKEL (reference sequence). This CDR3 has 12 residues. Trimming took off 4 bases at V and 6 bases at J, with 10 bases between the two ends.